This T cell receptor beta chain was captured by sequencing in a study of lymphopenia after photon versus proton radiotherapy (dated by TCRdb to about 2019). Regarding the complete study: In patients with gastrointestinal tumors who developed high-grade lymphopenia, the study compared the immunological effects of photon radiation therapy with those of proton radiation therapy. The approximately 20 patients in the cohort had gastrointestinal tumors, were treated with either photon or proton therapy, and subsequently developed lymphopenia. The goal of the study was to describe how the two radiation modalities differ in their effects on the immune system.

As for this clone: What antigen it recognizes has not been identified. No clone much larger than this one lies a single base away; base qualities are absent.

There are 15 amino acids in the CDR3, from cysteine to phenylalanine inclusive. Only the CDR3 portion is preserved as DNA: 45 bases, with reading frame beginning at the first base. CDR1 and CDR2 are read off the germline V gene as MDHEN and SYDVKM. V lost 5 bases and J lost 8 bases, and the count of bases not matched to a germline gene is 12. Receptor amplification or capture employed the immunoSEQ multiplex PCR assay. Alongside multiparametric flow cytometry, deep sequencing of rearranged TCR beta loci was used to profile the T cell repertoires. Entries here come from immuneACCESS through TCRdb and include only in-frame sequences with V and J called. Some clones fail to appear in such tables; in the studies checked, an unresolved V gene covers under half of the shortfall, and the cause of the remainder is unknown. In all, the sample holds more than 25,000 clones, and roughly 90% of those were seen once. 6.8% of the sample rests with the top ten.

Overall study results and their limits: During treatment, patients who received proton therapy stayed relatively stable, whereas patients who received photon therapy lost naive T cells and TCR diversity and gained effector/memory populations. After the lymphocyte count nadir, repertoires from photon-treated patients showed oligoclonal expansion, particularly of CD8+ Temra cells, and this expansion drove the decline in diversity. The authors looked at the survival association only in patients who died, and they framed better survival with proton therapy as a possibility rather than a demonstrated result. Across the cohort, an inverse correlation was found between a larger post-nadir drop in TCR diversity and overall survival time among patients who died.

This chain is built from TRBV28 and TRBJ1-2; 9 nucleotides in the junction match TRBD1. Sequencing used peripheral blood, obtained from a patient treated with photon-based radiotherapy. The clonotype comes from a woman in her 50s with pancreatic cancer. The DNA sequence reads TGTGCCAGCAGTGGCCACACCGGGACAGGGACCGGCTACACCTTC. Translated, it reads CASSGHTGTGTGYTF.